This paragraph covers one T cell receptor (beta chain) sequence. These data originate in a study of blood T cell repertoires in COVID-19. The repertoire was sequenced with immunoSEQ multiplex PCR; TCRdb's copy has only in-frame clones and lacks some. The data show about 300,000 clones, 85% to 90% seen once. This sequence was found in a woman in her forties who had recovered from COVID-19. The specimen sequenced was peripheral blood.

The CDR3 DNA reads TGTGCCAGCTCCCGGGACAGACAGCAAGAGACCCAGTACTTC. Translated, it gives CASSRDRQQETQYF. The J gene is TRBJ2-5, the V gene TRBV2; TRBD1 matches at 7 bases. Trimming at V came to 8 bases and at J to 2 bases, leaving 8 bases not matched to a gene. The length of the CDR3 is 14 residues. Per germline, CDR1 SNHLY and CDR2 FYNNEI.